This T cell receptor beta chain was captured by sequencing in a study of blood T cells in healthy people across ages. Study-level findings and limits: Naive T cell percentage by flow cytometry tracked strongly with beta diversity. The recorded TCR beta diversity per million T cells decreased in a roughly linear manner with age. More naive CD4+ cells and higher diversity were found in long-lived than in aged donors. For the donors, CMV status was unknown and possibly confounded expanded clonotype changes.

CDR1 is DFQATT and CDR2 is SNEGSKA in the germline V gene (reference sequence). After removal of 4 bases from V and 4 bases from J, the junction contained 4 bases not matched to a gene. This CDR3 spans 14 amino acids. Combining a sample-barcoded 5' primer with a J-beta primer mix, a second PCR ran for roughly 6 to 11 cycles. In TCRdb, the 5' RACE reads were re-called with MiXCR into one record per CDR3 protein. The sample lists around 800,000 distinct CDR3 sequences; 40% to 50% were seen once. This clonotype was detected only a few times. Its antigen is unknown. V usage is TRBV20-1 and J usage is TRBJ2-3; 11 bases match TRBD2. This receptor was identified in a man aged 55 to 70 in good health. The source material was blood. CDR3 loop: CSAILAGGSDTQYF. The CDR3 nucleotides read TGCAGTGCTATTCTAGCGGGGGGATCAGATACGCAGTATTTT.